Shown below are 20 T cell receptor beta chains from a single sample sequenced in a study of regulatory T cells in long-lasting Graves disease. Arm-PCR with iRepertoire HTBI primers amplified the CDR3 regions for these TCR beta libraries. Each CDR3 protein gets one entry after TCRdb re-called the multiplex PCR reads with MiXCR. The table includes 350,000 to 550,000 distinct CDR3 sequences, around 15% detected once. The time point is: newly diagnosed GD, antithyroid drugs for less than 3 months. Extracted RNA from PBMCs served as the source of the TCR library. The same data also went into a second study, on T cells in Graves' hyperthyroidism and ophthalmopathy.

The sample was peripheral blood mononuclear cells (PBMCs), taken at new diagnosis, from a patient treated with antithyroid drugs. The receptors come from a woman between 50 and 59 years old with Graves disease.

The rearrangement joins TRBV7-9 to TRBJ1-2; D not certain. Per the germline V gene, CDR1 is SEHNR and CDR2 is FQNEAQ (reference sequence). The CDR3 has 11 residues. V lost 2 bases, J lost 6 bases, and 4 bases lay in between. As DNA, the CDR3 is TGTGCCAGCAGCTTATCAGATGGCTACACCTTC. Translated: CASSLSDGYTF.

The chain combines TRBV10-1 with TRBJ2-5, with a weak D call TRBD1 (5 bases). Germline assignment: CDR1 WNHNN and CDR2 SYGVQD (reference sequence). V dropped 5 bases and J dropped 3 bases, with 19 bases sitting between them. CDR3 length: 16 amino acids. CDR3 nucleotide sequence: TGCGCCAGCAGTTCCCTCTCCCGGCAGGGTAAAGAGACCCAGTACTTC. Translation: CASSSLSRQGKETQYF.

This chain uses TRBV2 with TRBJ2-5; D gene uncertain. Trimming stripped 1 base from V and 5 bases from J, with 2 bases between. This CDR3 spans 11 amino acids. CDR1 SNHLY and CDR2 FYNNEI come from the germline V gene. Here the CDR3 reads CASSEDETQYF. The DNA of the CDR3 is TGTGCCAGCAGTGAAGATGAGACCCAGTACTTC. The full variable domain, rest sourced from reference TRBV2 and TRBJ2-5, is EPEVTQTPSHQVTQMGQEVILRCVPISNHLYFYWYRQILGQKVEFLVSFYNNEISEKSEIFDDQFSVERPDGSNFTLKIRSTKLEDSAMYFCASSEDETQYFGPGTRLLVL.

This clonotype came up a few times. The chain combines TRBV30 with TRBJ2-1; 10 positions agree with TRBD2. The trim removed 6 bases at V and 9 bases at J, leaving 11 bases unmatched. The germline V gene has CDR1 GTSNPN and CDR2 SVGIG (reference sequence). CDR3 length: 14 residues. CDR3 nucleotides: TGTGCCTGCCGAGTAGCGGGAGGAATGGGTGAGCAGTTCTTC. Translated: CACRVAGGMGEQFF.

There are many counts of this clonotype. This sequence joins TRBV20-1 and TRBJ2-7; D tentatively reads TRBD1 or TRBD2 (5 bases each). The CDR3 contains 15 residues. Germline CDR1 reads DFQATT; CDR2 reads SNEGSKA (reference sequence). Trimming removed 3 bases at V and 2 bases at J, with 17 bases between. CDR3 sequence: CSASWAGTSTYEQYF. The CDR3 DNA is TGCAGTGCTAGCTGGGCCGGGACCTCTACCTACGAGCAGTACTTC.

The table lists this clonotype with many counts. The rearrangement links TRBV12-3 or TRBV12-4 to TRBJ2-3; tentatively, D is TRBD2 (5 bases). The CDR3 length is 11 residues. With 7 bases removed from V and 6 bases from J, the gap between germline ends came to 8 bases. CDR3: CASTPGDTQYF. In nucleotides, the CDR3 is TGTGCCAGCACCCCGGGGGATACGCAGTATTTT.

This clonotype was recorded once. A much larger clonotype is one base distant, so this may be a read error. The chain combines TRBV10-3 with TRBJ1-1, with no clear D. Germline V gene data show CDR1 as ENHRY and CDR2 as SYGVKD. Trimming took 6 bases from V and 6 from J, leaving 14 bases between them. The CDR3 is 13 amino acids. The CDR3 spells CAISGVLDAEAFF. CDR3 DNA: TGTGCCATCAGCGGTGTGCTGGACGCTGAAGCTTTCTTT.

This clonotype has only a few counts. The V and J genes are TRBV13 and TRBJ2-3, with 8 bases aligning to TRBD1. V lost 5 bases and J lost 0; bases outside the gene matches: 19. The germline V gene has CDR1 PRHDT and CDR2 FYEKMQ (reference sequence). This CDR3 has 20 amino acids. CDR3 amino acids: CASSPEITGETGGSTDTQYF. As DNA, the CDR3 is TGTGCCAGCAGCCCCGAAATAACAGGGGAAACAGGGGGTAGCACAGATACGCAGTATTTT.

This clonotype was counted ten times or more. The gene calls are TRBV13 and TRBJ2-1; 7 bases agree with TRBD2. CDR1 and CDR2 (germline): PRHDT, FYEKMQ (reference sequence). J was trimmed by 0 bases and V by 4 bases; bases with no gene match: 6. CDR3 length: 16 amino acids. The CDR3 reads CASSSNPSGSYNEQFF. In DNA, the CDR3 is TGTGCCAGCAGCTCTAATCCTAGCGGCTCCTACAATGAGCAGTTCTTC.

This clonotype showed up many times. This rearrangement joins TRBV28 to TRBJ1-5; D possibly corresponds to TRBD1 (5 bases). V lost 5 bases, J lost 4 bases, and 15 bases lay in between. The CDR3 runs to 15 residues. From germline, CDR1 is MDHEN and CDR2 SYDVKM. DNA for the CDR3: TGTGCCAGCAGTCTCACCAGGGTGGGGAATCAGCCCCAGCATTTT. This gives the protein CASSLTRVGNQPQHF.

This clonotype was detected many times. The chain has TRBV20-1 and TRBJ2-7, with 11 bases matching TRBD2. Per the germline V gene, CDR1 is DFQATT and CDR2 is SNEGSKA (reference sequence). Trimming took 3 bases from V and 0 from J; bases not matched to a gene: 4. The CDR3 consists of 15 residues. In nucleotides, the CDR3 is TGCAGTGCTAGGGGACTAGCGGAGAACTCCTACGAGCAGTACTTC. The encoded protein is CSARGLAENSYEQYF.

The rearrangement joins TRBV7-3 to TRBJ2-3; TRBD1 matches 8 bases. This CDR3 has 18 residues. The V segment lost 3 bases and the J segment 4 bases; nucleotides outside the gene matches: 15. The germline CDR1 and CDR2 sequences are SGHTA and FQGTGA. The CDR3, as DNA: TGTGCCAGCAGCTTCTACCATACGGACAGGGAAGGTCCAGATACGCAGTATTTT. The encoded protein is CASSFYHTDREGPDTQYF.

This clonotype was detected many times. The J gene is TRBJ1-6, the V gene TRBV27; a possible D gene is TRBD1 (5 bases). The CDR3 is made up of 15 amino acids. Germline V gene data show CDR1 as MNHEY and CDR2 as SMNVEV (reference sequence). Trimming removed 0 bases from V and 7 bases from J, with 10 bases in between. The CDR3 DNA reads as TGTGCCAGCAGTTTATCGGGGCCTGGAAATTCACCCCTCCACTTT. Its protein is CASSLSGPGNSPLHF.

V is TRBV2 and J is TRBJ2-1; tentative D call: TRBD1 (5 bases). The CDR3 covers 15 residues. Trimming removed 7 bases at V and 3 bases at J, with 16 bases between. Germline V CDR1 and CDR2: SNHLY, FYNNEI. The CDR3 DNA reads TGTGCCAGCACTGTGGGGCTAGGCGGCTACAATGAGCAGTTCTTC. Translation gives CASTVGLGGYNEQFF.

At least ten counts were recorded for this clonotype. The J gene is TRBJ1-1, the V gene TRBV28; 7 positions agree with TRBD1. CDR1 is MDHEN and CDR2 is SYDVKM in the germline V gene. The CDR3 is 14 residues long. J was trimmed by 5 bases and V by 2 bases; bases with no gene match: 5. The CDR3 region is CASSLGTGVTEAFF. Here the CDR3 DNA reads TGTGCCAGCAGTTTAGGCACAGGGGTTACTGAAGCTTTCTTT.

This clonotype has ten or more counts. The V gene is TRBV7-9, the J gene TRBJ1-4; D ambiguous. This CDR3 has 16 residues. Trimming removed 1 base at V and 8 bases at J, with 17 bases between. CDR1 SEHNR and CDR2 FQNEAQ come from the germline V gene (reference sequence). CDR3 coding DNA: TGTGCCAGCAGCTTAGGCACAGACCCCTGGAAGGAAAAACTGTTTTTT. It encodes CASSLGTDPWKEKLFF.

This clonotype was seen a handful of times. The gene calls are TRBV29-1 and TRBJ2-5; 8 nucleotides line up with TRBD1. Trimming took 8 bases from V and 4 from J; bases not matched to a gene: 6. Germline V CDR1 and CDR2: SQVTM, ANQGSEA. The CDR3 runs 12 residues. This CDR3 is CSHRQGTETQYF. In DNA, the CDR3 is TGCAGCCACCGACAGGGGACAGAGACCCAGTACTTC.

The CDR3 coding sequence is TGCGCCAGCAGCTCCCCGCCGGGAGATACGCAGTATTTT. Translating gives CASSSPPGDTQYF. The rearrangement joins TRBV5-1 to TRBJ2-3; D remains unclear. Trimming took 3 bases from V and 5 from J, leaving 10 bases between them. Germline V gene sequence: CDR1 SGHRS, CDR2 YFSETQ. This CDR3 has 13 residues.

Concerning this clonotype itself: A read error is likely here: a far larger clone is one base away. The rearrangement joins TRBV7-2 to TRBJ2-5; TRBD1 aligns across 8 bases. This CDR3 is built from 15 residues. The trim removed 5 bases at V and 11 bases at J, leaving 16 bases unmatched. Germline V gene sequence: CDR1 SGHTA, CDR2 FQGNSA. The CDR3 reads CASSRDRGGYNEQYF. In DNA, the CDR3 is TGTGCCAGCAGCCGAGACAGGGGCGGATACAATGAGCAGTACTTC.

In its sample, this clonotype was seen many times. One junction end disagrees with the germline gene, perhaps due to a read error. V and J are TRBV5-1 and TRBJ1-5; D gene ambiguous. Germline lookup yields CDR1 SGHRS and CDR2 YFSETQ. CDR3 length equals 13 residues. This CDR3 is CASSRGSNQPQHF. The CDR3 region has the DNA TGTGCCAGCAGCCGGGGAAGCAATCAGCCCCAGCATTTT. Combining the CDR3 with reference TRBV5-1 and TRBJ1-5 gives the whole variable domain KAGVTQTPRYLIKTRGQQVTLSCSPISGHRSVSWYQQTPGQGLQFLFEYFSETQRNKGNFPGRFSGRQFSNSRSEMNVSTLELGDSALYLCASSRGSNQPQHFGDGTRLSIL.